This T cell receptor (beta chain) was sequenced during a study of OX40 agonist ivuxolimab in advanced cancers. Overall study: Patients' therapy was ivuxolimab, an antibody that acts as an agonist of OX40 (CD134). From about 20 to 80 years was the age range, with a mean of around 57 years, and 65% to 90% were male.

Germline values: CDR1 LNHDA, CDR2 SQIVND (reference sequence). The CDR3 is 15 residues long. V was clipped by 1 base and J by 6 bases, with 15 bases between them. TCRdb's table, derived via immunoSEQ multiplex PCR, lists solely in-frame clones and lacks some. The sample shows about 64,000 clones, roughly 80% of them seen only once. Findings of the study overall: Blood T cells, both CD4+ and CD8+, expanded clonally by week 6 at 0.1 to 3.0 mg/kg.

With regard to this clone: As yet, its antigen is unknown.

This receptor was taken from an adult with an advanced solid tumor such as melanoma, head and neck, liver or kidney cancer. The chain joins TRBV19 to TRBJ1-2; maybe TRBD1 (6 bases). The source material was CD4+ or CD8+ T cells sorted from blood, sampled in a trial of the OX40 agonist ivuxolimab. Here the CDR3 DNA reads TGTGCCAGTAGTATAGGCTCGGGGGCTCTTGATGGCTACACCTTC. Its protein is CASSIGSGALDGYTF.